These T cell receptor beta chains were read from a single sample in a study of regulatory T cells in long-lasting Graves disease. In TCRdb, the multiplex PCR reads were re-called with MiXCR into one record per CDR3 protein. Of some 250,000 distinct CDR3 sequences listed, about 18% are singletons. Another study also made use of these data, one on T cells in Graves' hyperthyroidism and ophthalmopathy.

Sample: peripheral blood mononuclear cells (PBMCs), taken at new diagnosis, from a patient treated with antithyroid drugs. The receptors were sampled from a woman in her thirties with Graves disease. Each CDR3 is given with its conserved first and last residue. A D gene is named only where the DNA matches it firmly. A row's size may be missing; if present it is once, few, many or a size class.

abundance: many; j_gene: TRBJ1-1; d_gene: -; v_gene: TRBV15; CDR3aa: CATRGGGRSTEAFF; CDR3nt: TGTGCCACTCGTGGGGGGGGCCGTAGCACTGAAGCTTTCTTT
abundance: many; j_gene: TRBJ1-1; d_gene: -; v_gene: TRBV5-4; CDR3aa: CASSAEVMNTEAFF; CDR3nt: TGTGCCAGCAGCGCCGAGGTAATGAACACTGAAGCTTTCTTT
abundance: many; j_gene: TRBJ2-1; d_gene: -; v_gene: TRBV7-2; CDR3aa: CASSLGRLEEQFF; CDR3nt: TGTGCCAGCAGCTTAGGCAGGCTGGAAGAGCAGTTCTTC
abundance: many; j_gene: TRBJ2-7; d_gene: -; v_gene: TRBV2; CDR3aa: CASSEATYEQYF; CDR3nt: TGTGCCAGCAGTGAAGCCACCTACGAGCAGTACTTC
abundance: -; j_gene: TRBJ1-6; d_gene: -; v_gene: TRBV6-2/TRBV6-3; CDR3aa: CASSAGEGSPLHF; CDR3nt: TGTGCCAGCAGCGCGGGGGAGGGTTCACCCCTCCACTTT
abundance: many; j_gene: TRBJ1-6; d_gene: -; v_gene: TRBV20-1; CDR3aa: CSASEGDESPLHF; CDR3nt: TGCAGTGCTTCAGAAGGGGATGAATCACCCCTCCACTTT
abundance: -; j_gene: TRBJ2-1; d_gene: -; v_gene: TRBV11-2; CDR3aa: CASSMSGNEQFF; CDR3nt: TGTGCCAGCAGCATGTCGGGGAATGAGCAGTTCTTC
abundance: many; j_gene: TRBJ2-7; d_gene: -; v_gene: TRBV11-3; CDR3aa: CASSSTGEQYF; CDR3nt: TGTGCCAGCAGCTCGACGGGAGAGCAGTACTTC
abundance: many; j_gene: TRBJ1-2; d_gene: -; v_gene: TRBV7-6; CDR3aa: CASSLIVGIGYTF; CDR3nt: TGTGCCAGCAGCTTAATAGTTGGGATTGGCTACACCTTC
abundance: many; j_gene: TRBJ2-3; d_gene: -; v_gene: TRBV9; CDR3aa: CASSVKGTDTQYF; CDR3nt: TGTGCCAGCAGCGTAAAGGGCACAGATACGCAGTATTTT
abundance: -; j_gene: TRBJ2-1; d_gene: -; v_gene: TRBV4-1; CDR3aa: CASSRRVGGYNEQFF; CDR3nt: TGCGCCAGCAGCCGGAGGGTGGGGGGCTACAATGAGCAGTTCTTC
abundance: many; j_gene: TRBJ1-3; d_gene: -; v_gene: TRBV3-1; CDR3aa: CASSQASSGNTIYF; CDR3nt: TGTGCCAGCAGCCAAGCCAGCTCTGGAAACACCATATATTTT
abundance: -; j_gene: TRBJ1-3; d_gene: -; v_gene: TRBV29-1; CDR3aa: CSWSSGNTIYF; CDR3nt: TGCAGCTGGAGCTCTGGAAACACCATATATTTT